The sequence of this T cell receptor beta chain was determined in a study of T cell responses to AZD1222 COVID-19 vaccine. The data were produced by immunoSEQ multiplex PCR, yet TCRdb's version contains in-frame clones alone and is incomplete. There are 130,000 to 150,000 clones in the sample; approximately 90% occur only once, and 2.5% to 3% lies in the top ten. Looked up from germline, CDR1 is SGHAT and CDR2 is FQNNGV. Trimming took 1 base from V and 1 from J, leaving 10 bases between them. This CDR3 spans 15 amino acids. The clonotype comes from an adult in good health. The sequences come from peripheral blood, collected on day 0 of AZD1222 vaccination. The rearrangement links TRBV11-2 to TRBJ1-1; D is possibly TRBD1 (6 bases). CDR3 protein: CASSLGSGANTEAFF. Written as DNA, the CDR3 is TGTGCCAGCAGCTTAGGATCAGGGGCGAACACTGAAGCTTTCTTT.